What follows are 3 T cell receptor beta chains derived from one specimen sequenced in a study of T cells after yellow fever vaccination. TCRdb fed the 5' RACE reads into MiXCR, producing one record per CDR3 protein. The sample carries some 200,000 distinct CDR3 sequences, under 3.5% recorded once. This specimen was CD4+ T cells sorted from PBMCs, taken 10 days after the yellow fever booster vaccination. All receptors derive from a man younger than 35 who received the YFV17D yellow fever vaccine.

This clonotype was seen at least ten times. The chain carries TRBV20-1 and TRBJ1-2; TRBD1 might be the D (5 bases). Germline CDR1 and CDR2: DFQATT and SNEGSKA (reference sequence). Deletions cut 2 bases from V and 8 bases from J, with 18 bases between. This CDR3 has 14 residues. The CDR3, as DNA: TGCAGTGCTAGACATATGGGGGGAAAGGGAGGCTACACCTTC. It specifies CSARHMGGKGGYTF.

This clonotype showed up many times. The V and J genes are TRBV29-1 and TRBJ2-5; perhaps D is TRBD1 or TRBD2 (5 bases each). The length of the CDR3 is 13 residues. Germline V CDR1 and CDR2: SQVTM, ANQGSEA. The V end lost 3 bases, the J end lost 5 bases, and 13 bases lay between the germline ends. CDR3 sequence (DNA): TGCAGCGTTGACCCCGGGGCGAGGGAGACCCAGTACTTC. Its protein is CSVDPGARETQYF.

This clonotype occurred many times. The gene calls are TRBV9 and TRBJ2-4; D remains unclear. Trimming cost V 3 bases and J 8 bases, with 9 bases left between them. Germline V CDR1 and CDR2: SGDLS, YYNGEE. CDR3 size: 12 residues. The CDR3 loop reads CASSADRDIQYF. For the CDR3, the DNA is TGTGCCAGCAGCGCCGACCGAGACATTCAGTACTTC.